This TCR beta chain derives from a study of cytomegalovirus exposure and HLA in healthy donors. The study's findings and limits: The availability of immune exposure information extended only to CMV serostatus.

Details on this clone: What it binds is not known.

Germline V gives CDR1 SGHDT, CDR2 YYEEEE. With 0 bases clipped from V and 0 bases from J, the junction kept 10 bases outside the gene matches. CDR3 length: 19 residues. In the PCR, 60 Vbeta and 13 Jbeta primers were used. The method was immunoSEQ multiplex PCR; TCRdb's version includes in-frame clones alone and lacks a portion of them. Of about 190,000 clones in the sample, approximately 81% were seen once. Sequenced input: PBMCs. This TCR derives from a woman between 18 and 29 years old in good health and CMV-seropositive. The gene calls are TRBV5-6 and TRBJ1-5, with 9 nucleotides matching TRBD1. This CDR3 reads CASSLVPGQGFLSNQPQHF. The CDR3, as DNA: TGTGCCAGCAGCTTGGTTCCGGGACAGGGCTTTCTTAGCAATCAGCCCCAGCATTTT.